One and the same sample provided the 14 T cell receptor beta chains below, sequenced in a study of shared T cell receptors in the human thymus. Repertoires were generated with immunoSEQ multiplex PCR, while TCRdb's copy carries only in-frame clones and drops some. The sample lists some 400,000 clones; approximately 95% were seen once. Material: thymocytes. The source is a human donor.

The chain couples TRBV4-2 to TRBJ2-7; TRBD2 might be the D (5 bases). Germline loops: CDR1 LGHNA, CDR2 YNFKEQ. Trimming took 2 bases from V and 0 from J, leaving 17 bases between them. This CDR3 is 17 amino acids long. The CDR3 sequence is CASSQPPVRRNSYEQYF. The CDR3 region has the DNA TGTGCCAGCAGCCAACCCCCCGTCAGGAGGAACTCCTACGAGCAGTACTTC.

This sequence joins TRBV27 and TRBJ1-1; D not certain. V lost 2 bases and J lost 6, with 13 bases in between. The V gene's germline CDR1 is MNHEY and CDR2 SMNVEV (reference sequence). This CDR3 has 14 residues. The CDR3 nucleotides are TGTGCCAGCAGTTTACAAGGGCGGTCACCTGAAGCTTTCTTT. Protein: CASSLQGRSPEAFF.

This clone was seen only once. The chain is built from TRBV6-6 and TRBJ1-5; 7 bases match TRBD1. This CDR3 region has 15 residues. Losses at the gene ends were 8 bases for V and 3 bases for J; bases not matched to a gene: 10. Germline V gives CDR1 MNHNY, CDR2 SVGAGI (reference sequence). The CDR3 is CASCPEGAYNQPQHF. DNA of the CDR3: TGTGCCAGCTGCCCAGAGGGGGCGTACAATCAGCCCCAGCATTTT.

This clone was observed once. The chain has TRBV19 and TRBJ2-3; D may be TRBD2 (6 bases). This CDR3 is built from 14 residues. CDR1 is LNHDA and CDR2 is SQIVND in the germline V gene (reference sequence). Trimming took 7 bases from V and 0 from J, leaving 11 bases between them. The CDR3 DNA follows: TGTGCCAGTACCCCTAGCGAGAGCACAGATACGCAGTATTTT. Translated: CASTPSESTDTQYF.

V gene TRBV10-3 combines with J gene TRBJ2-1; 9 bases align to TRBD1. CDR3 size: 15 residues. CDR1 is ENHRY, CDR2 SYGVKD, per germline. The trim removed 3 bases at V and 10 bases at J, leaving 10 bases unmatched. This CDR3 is CAISEPRTGEEEQFF. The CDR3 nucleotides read TGTGCCATCAGTGAACCTCGGACAGGGGAGGAGGAGCAGTTCTTC.

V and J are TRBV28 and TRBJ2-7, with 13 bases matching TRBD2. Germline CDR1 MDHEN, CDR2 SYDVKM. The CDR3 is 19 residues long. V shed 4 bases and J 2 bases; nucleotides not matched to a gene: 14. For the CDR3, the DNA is TGTGCCAGCAGTTCTGACGGACTAGCGGGAGACGTGGTTCCCTACGAGCAGTACTTC. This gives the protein CASSSDGLAGDVVPYEQYF.

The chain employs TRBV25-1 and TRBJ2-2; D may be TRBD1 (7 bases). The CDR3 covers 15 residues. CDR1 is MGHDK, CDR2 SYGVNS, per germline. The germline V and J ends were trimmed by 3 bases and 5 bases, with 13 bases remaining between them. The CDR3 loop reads CASSDRAGGTGELFF. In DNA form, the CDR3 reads TGTGCCAGCAGTGATAGGGCAGGGGGGACCGGGGAGCTGTTTTTT.

The CDR3 is CASSPPPLGTGELFF. The CDR3 nucleotides read TGTGCCAGCAGTCCCCCCCCCTTGGGCACCGGGGAGCTGTTTTTT. The chain couples TRBV27 to TRBJ2-2; D remains unclear. This CDR3 has 15 amino acids. CDR1 and CDR2 (germline): MNHEY, SMNVEV (reference sequence). V lost 5 bases to trimming and J lost 4 bases, with 14 bases between them.

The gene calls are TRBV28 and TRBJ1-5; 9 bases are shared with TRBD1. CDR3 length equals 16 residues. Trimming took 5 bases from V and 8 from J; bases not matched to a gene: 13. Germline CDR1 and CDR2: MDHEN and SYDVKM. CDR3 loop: CASSDIGTGRLEPQHF. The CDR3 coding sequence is TGTGCCAGCAGTGACATCGGGACAGGGCGATTAGAGCCCCAGCATTTT.

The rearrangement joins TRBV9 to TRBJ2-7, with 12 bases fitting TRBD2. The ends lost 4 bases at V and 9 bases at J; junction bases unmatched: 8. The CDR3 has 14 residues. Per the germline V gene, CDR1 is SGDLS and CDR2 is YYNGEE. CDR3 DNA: TGTGCCAGCAGCCCCCTAGCGGGAGGGCTAGGGCAGTACTTC. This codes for CASSPLAGGLGQYF. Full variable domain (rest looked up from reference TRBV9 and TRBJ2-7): DSGVTQTPKHLITATGQRVTLRCSPRSGDLSVYWYQQSLDQGLQFLIQYYNGEERAKGNILERFSAQQFPDLHSELNLSSLELGDSALYFCASSPLAGGLGQYFGPGTRLTVT.

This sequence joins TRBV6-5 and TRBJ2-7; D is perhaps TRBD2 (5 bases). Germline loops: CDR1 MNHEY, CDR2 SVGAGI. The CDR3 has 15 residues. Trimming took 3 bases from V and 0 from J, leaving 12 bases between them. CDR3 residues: CASSYTPGDSYEQYF. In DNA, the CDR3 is TGTGCCAGCAGTTATACCCCCGGGGACTCCTACGAGCAGTACTTC.

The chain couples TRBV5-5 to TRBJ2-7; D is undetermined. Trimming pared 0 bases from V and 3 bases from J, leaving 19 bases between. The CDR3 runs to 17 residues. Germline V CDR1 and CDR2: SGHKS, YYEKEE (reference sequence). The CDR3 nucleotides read TGTGCCAGCAGCTTGGCCGGCGTCCTAGGACGGGTCTACGAGCAGTACTTC. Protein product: CASSLAGVLGRVYEQYF.

The CDR3 nucleotides are TGTGCCAGCAGCTCGACAGGCAGCGGGGATAGCACAGATACGCAGTATTTT. It encodes CASSSTGSGDSTDTQYF. V is TRBV7-2 and J is TRBJ2-3, with a tentative D call TRBD2 (7 bases). Trimming removed 4 bases at V and 0 bases at J, with 17 bases between. CDR1 and CDR2 from the germline V gene are SGHTA and FQGNSA. The CDR3 runs 17 residues.

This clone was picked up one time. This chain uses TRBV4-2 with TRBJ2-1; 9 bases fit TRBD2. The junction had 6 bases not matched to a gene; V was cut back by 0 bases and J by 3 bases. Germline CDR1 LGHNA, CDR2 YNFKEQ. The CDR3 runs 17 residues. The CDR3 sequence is CASSQEFRLADYNEQFF. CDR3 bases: TGTGCCAGCAGCCAAGAATTCAGACTAGCGGACTACAATGAGCAGTTCTTC.